One and the same sample provided the 31 T cell receptor beta chains below, sequenced in a study of T cells after posttransplantation cyclophosphamide. Here immunoSEQ multiplex PCR was the method, and the copy in TCRdb shows in-frame clones only, minus some. The sample has about 7,300 clones, about 91% seen once. The sequenced sample was CD4+ T cells sorted from blood. Receptor source: a woman between 45 and 60 years old in good health and a related stem cell transplant donor.

The gene calls are TRBV28 and TRBJ2-7; 8 bases align to TRBD1. The CDR3 has 17 residues. Germline V gene sequence: CDR1 MDHEN, CDR2 SYDVKM. V was pared by 2 bases and J by 2 bases, with 11 bases of the junction left unmatched. CDR3 loop: CASSLSLGGQGPYEQYF. Here the CDR3 DNA reads TGTGCCAGCAGTTTAAGTTTGGGAGGACAGGGACCCTACGAGCAGTACTTC.

CDR3 in amino acids: CASSSNLGETQYF. In nucleotides, the CDR3 is TGTGCCAGCAGCTCGAACCTAGGAGAGACCCAGTACTTC. V gene TRBV7-9 combines with J gene TRBJ2-5; D is undetermined. Germline V gene data show CDR1 as SEHNR and CDR2 as FQNEAQ (reference sequence). V was trimmed by 4 bases and J by 4 bases, leaving 10 bases between them. CDR3 size: 13 residues.

The chain recombines TRBV5-1 with TRBJ1-2, with 8 bases lining up with TRBD1. The V and J ends lost 0 bases and 4 bases, in that order; junction bases with no gene match: 8. CDR1 is SGHRS and CDR2 is YFSETQ in the germline V gene. CDR3 length: 16 amino acids. The CDR3 reads CASSLEGQVRSYGYTF. CDR3 nucleotides: TGCGCCAGCAGCTTGGAGGGACAGGTTAGGAGCTATGGCTACACCTTC.

The rearrangement uses TRBV7-2 and TRBJ2-2; 7 bases agree with TRBD1. The CDR3 extends over 13 amino acids. Germline V gene data show CDR1 as SGHTA and CDR2 as FQGNSA. V shed 3 bases and J 8 bases; nucleotides not matched to a gene: 3. CDR3 bases: TGTGCCAGCAGCTTGCAGGGGGAAGGGGAGCTGTTTTTT. It specifies CASSLQGEGELFF.

The chain carries TRBV18 and TRBJ2-1; TRBD2 aligns across 7 bases. This CDR3 is built from 15 residues. V gave up 5 bases and J gave up 0 bases; unmatched junction bases: 4. The V gene's germline CDR1 is KGHSH and CDR2 LQKENI. CDR3 amino acids: CASSGTTNSYNEQFF. DNA for the CDR3: TGTGCCAGCTCAGGGACTACCAACTCCTACAATGAGCAGTTCTTC.

V and J are TRBV9 and TRBJ1-1; 7 positions agree with TRBD1. Germline lookup yields CDR1 SGDLS and CDR2 YYNGEE. The CDR3 totals 15 residues. Trimming cost V 4 bases and J 5 bases; bases outside gene matches: 11. CDR3 in amino acids: CASSSLGTAETEAFF. CDR3 coding DNA: TGTGCCAGCAGCTCACTTGGGACAGCTGAAACTGAAGCTTTCTTT.

The rearrangement links TRBV10-3 to TRBJ2-1; possible D gene TRBD1, 5 bases. The germline gives CDR1 ENHRY, CDR2 SYGVKD. V was shortened by 6 bases and J by 4 bases, with 22 bases between the two germline ends. The CDR3 runs 17 residues. CDR3 in amino acids: CAISLEGASAPYNEQFF. In DNA, the CDR3 is TGTGCCATCAGCCTCGAAGGGGCAAGCGCCCCTTACAATGAGCAGTTCTTC.

The chain carries TRBV5-4 and TRBJ1-1; TRBD1 might be the D (5 bases). This CDR3 contains 14 residues. Germline V CDR1 and CDR2: SGHNT, YYREEE (reference sequence). The germline V and J ends were trimmed by 4 bases and 3 bases, with 13 bases remaining between them. The CDR3 spells CASSLGLGDTEAFF. The CDR3 coding sequence is TGTGCCAGCAGCCTGGGACTCGGGGACACTGAAGCTTTCTTT.

The CDR3 protein is CASRRKPYEQYF. The CDR3 coding sequence is TGTGCCAGCAGGCGGAAACCCTACGAGCAGTACTTC. This chain joins TRBV28 and TRBJ2-7, with unresolved D. The germline V gene encodes CDR1 MDHEN and CDR2 SYDVKM. V dropped 6 bases and J dropped 2 bases, with 8 bases sitting between them. This CDR3 region has 12 residues.

The chain couples TRBV28 to TRBJ2-2, with TRBD2 identical over 12 bases. Germline CDR1 is MDHEN and CDR2 is SYDVKM. V gave up 0 bases and J gave up 6 bases; unmatched junction bases: 5. The CDR3 contains 17 residues. CDR3 bases: TGTGCCAGCAGTTTATGGGAACTAGCGGGAGGTCCCGGGGAGCTGTTTTTT. The encoded protein is CASSLWELAGGPGELFF.

On this clone itself: One junction end does not reproduce the germline sequence, and a read error may be involved. The chain joins TRBV5-1 to TRBJ2-7, with a tentative D call TRBD2 (6 bases). The CDR3 has 13 residues. Germline values: CDR1 SGHRS, CDR2 YFSETQ. The CDR3 sequence is CASSLVPGTETNF. In nucleotides, the CDR3 is TGCGCCAGCAGCTTGGTGCCGGGGACTGAAACAAACTTC. Combining the CDR3 with reference TRBV5-1 and TRBJ2-7 gives the whole variable domain KAGVTQTPRYLIKTRGQQVTLSCSPISGHRSVSWYQQTPGQGLQFLFEYFSETQRNKGNFPGRFSGRQFSNSRSEMNVSTLELGDSALYLCASSLVPGTETNFGPGTRLTVT.

The chain combines TRBV19 with TRBJ2-3, with TRBD2 identical over 9 bases. The CDR3 is 18 amino acids. V lost 3 bases to trimming and J lost 2 bases; unmatched junction nucleotides: 12. The germline CDR1 and CDR2 sequences are LNHDA and SQIVND (reference sequence). CDR3: CASSIVGRGGRSTDTQYF. The CDR3 DNA reads TGTGCCAGTAGTATTGTGGGGCGGGGGGGACGATCCACAGATACGCAGTATTTT.

The chain couples TRBV11-2 to TRBJ2-7, with TRBD2 matching 13 bases. V lost 5 bases and J lost 5; bases outside the gene matches: 6. The germline V gene has CDR1 SGHAT and CDR2 FQNNGV. The CDR3 is 15 amino acids. The CDR3 reads CASSMGLAGSHEQYF. CDR3 nucleotide sequence: TGTGCCAGCAGCATGGGACTAGCGGGATCCCACGAGCAGTACTTC.

This clone was recorded once. V and J are TRBV11-2 and TRBJ1-2; weak D call: TRBD1 (5 bases). There are 15 residues in the CDR3. Germline V CDR1 and CDR2: SGHAT, FQNNGV. V gave up 3 bases and J gave up 4 bases, with 15 bases separating them. The CDR3 region is CASSFQPGVGYGYTF. The CDR3 region has the DNA TGTGCCAGCAGCTTTCAACCGGGGGTAGGCTATGGCTACACCTTC.

The gene calls are TRBV5-1 and TRBJ2-1; 8 nucleotides agree with TRBD1. The CDR3 contains 16 residues. Trimming cost V 2 bases and J 1 base; bases outside gene matches: 5. From germline, CDR1 is SGHRS and CDR2 YFSETQ. CDR3 bases: TGCGCCAGCAGCTTCTCCAGACAGGGGTCCTACAATGAGCAGTTCTTC. The encoded protein is CASSFSRQGSYNEQFF.

The chain links TRBV5-5 to TRBJ1-2; 8 bases are a match to TRBD1. This CDR3 spans 15 amino acids. Looked up from germline, CDR1 is SGHKS and CDR2 is YYEKEE (reference sequence). The V gene end was trimmed by 1 base and the J gene end by 3 bases; junction bases not matched to a gene: 5. The CDR3 region is CASSLTTGGDYGYTF. In DNA, the CDR3 is TGTGCCAGCAGCTTGACAACAGGGGGAGACTATGGCTACACCTTC.

This clone occurred once. The V call is TRBV7-2, the J call TRBJ1-1; 10 nucleotides line up with TRBD1. The germline CDR1 and CDR2 sequences are SGHTA and FQGNSA. V shed 5 bases and J 1 base; nucleotides not matched to a gene: 4. CDR3 length: 15 amino acids. CDR3: CASSRRTGGNTEAFF. CDR3 DNA: TGTGCCAGCAGCCGGAGGACAGGGGGGAACACTGAAGCTTTCTTT.

This chain joins TRBV2 and TRBJ1-6, with a tentative D call TRBD1 (5 bases). CDR3 length: 16 amino acids. Trimming took off 0 bases at V and 10 bases at J, with 16 bases between the two ends. Per the germline V gene, CDR1 is SNHLY and CDR2 is FYNNEI. CDR3 in amino acids: CASSEAGPRVGSPLHF. CDR3 DNA: TGTGCCAGCAGTGAAGCGGGGCCCAGGGTGGGATCACCCCTCCACTTT.

This sequence joins TRBV6-1 and TRBJ1-4; the D is unclear. This CDR3 has 13 amino acids. V dropped 7 bases and J dropped 8 bases, with 14 bases sitting between them. Germline assignment: CDR1 MNHNS and CDR2 SASEGT. For the CDR3, the DNA is TGTGCCAGCACCGCTTTTACTTGGGAAAAACTGTTTTTT. Translated: CASTAFTWEKLFF.

The chain employs TRBV6-1 and TRBJ1-2; no firm D call. This CDR3 contains 13 residues. V dropped 9 bases and J dropped 4 bases, with 15 bases sitting between them. Germline lookup yields CDR1 MNHNS and CDR2 SASEGT. The CDR3 DNA reads TGTGCCAGTAAAGCCCCGGGAGTCTATGGCTACACCTTC. It yields the protein CASKAPGVYGYTF.

The chain joins TRBV14 to TRBJ2-1; a weak D match, TRBD2 (6 bases). The CDR3 totals 16 residues. The germline V and J ends were trimmed by 4 bases and 4 bases, with 17 bases remaining between them. The germline V gene has CDR1 SGHDN and CDR2 FVKESK. The CDR3 spells CASSPRPGTEYNEQFF. DNA for the CDR3: TGTGCCAGCAGCCCCCGGCCCGGGACTGAGTACAATGAGCAGTTCTTC.

J is TRBJ2-3 and V is TRBV5-1; D possibly corresponds to TRBD1 (5 bases). The CDR3 has 12 residues. Germline V lookup: CDR1 SGHRS, CDR2 YFSETQ. Between the trimmed V and J ends, which lost 4 bases and 4 bases, there was a span of 7 bases. This chain's CDR3 is CASSQGADTQYF. CDR3 in DNA: TGCGCCAGCAGCCAGGGCGCAGATACGCAGTATTTT.

The rearrangement links TRBV6-1 to TRBJ1-5; a weak D match, TRBD1 (6 bases). CDR1 and CDR2 from the germline V gene are MNHNS and SASEGT. CDR3 size: 15 residues. The V end was cut by 7 bases, the J end by 3 bases, with 16 bases between. The CDR3 protein is CASTLGQPVNQPQHF. For the CDR3, the DNA is TGTGCCAGCACCTTAGGACAGCCCGTCAATCAGCCCCAGCATTTT.

The chain has TRBV19 and TRBJ1-1, with D unclear. Trimming pared 7 bases from V and 0 bases from J, leaving 18 bases between. Germline-derived CDR1 and CDR2 are LNHDA and SQIVND (reference sequence). This CDR3 has 16 residues. CDR3 sequence (DNA): TGTGCCAGTACCAGGACTCTACTTAAGATGAACACTGAAGCTTTCTTT. Translating gives CASTRTLLKMNTEAFF. Full variable domain (rest looked up from reference TRBV19 and TRBJ1-1): DGGITQSPKYLFRKEGQNVTLSCEQNLNHDAMYWYRQDPGQGLRLIYYSQIVNDFQKGDIAEGYSVSREKKESFPLTVTSAQKNPTAFYLCASTRTLLKMNTEAFFGQGTRLTVV.

J is TRBJ2-2 and V is TRBV29-1; 8 bases match TRBD1. The junction had 8 bases not matched to a gene; V was cut back by 5 bases and J by 3 bases. Germline CDR1 SQVTM, CDR2 ANQGSEA. The length of the CDR3 is 15 residues. The CDR3 nucleotides read TGCAGCGTTAATACAGGGGGGCTTCACACCGGGGAGCTGTTTTTT. Translated, it gives CSVNTGGLHTGELFF.

The J gene is TRBJ2-7, the V gene TRBV28; 8 positions match TRBD2. The CDR3 consists of 15 residues. The V segment lost 5 bases and the J segment 5 bases; nucleotides outside the gene matches: 11. CDR1 and CDR2 (germline): MDHEN, SYDVKM. CDR3 DNA sequence: TGTGCCAGCAGTCAGGGCGGGGGGCCTACCAACGAGCAGTACTTC. Protein: CASSQGGGPTNEQYF.

This chain connects TRBV7-2 to TRBJ1-2; no reliable D call. The CDR3 sequence is 13 residues long. V lost 2 bases to trimming and J lost 4 bases, with 8 bases between them. Germline V lookup: CDR1 SGHTA, CDR2 FQGNSA. The CDR3 loop is CASSLSYSYGYTF. Here the CDR3 DNA reads TGTGCCAGCAGCTTAAGTTACAGCTATGGCTACACCTTC.

The chain joins TRBV5-4 to TRBJ2-5, with D perhaps TRBD1 (5 bases). Trimming took 0 bases from V and 1 from J, leaving 10 bases between them. The CDR3 loop spans 15 amino acids. Germline values: CDR1 SGHNT, CDR2 YYREEE (reference sequence). The CDR3 nucleotides read TGTGCCAGCAGCTTGGACAGGAGAACCCAAGAGACCCAGTACTTC. Its protein is CASSLDRRTQETQYF.

The chain employs TRBV9 and TRBJ1-2; weak D call: TRBD1 (5 bases). V was shortened by 3 bases and J by 0 bases, with 12 bases between the two germline ends. The CDR3 is 15 amino acids. Germline V gene lookup returns CDR1 SGDLS and CDR2 YYNGEE. CDR3: CASSGYGGTNYGYTF. CDR3 nucleotides: TGTGCCAGCAGCGGATACGGGGGAACTAACTATGGCTACACCTTC.

V is TRBV5-4 and J is TRBJ1-5; the match to TRBD1 covers 7 bases. The CDR3 consists of 14 residues. Germline V gene lookup returns CDR1 SGHNT and CDR2 YYREEE (reference sequence). Trimming took 3 bases from V and 3 from J; bases not matched to a gene: 3. The CDR3 DNA sequence: TGTGCCAGCAGCTCCGACAGGGCCAATCAGCCCCAGCATTTT. Translation: CASSSDRANQPQHF. Full variable domain (remainder filled in from reference TRBV5-4 and TRBJ1-5): ETGVTQSPTHLIKTRGQQVTLRCSSQSGHNTVSWYQQALGQGPQFIFQYYREEENGRGNFPPRFSGLQFPNYSSELNVNALELDDSALYLCASSSDRANQPQHFGDGTRLSIL.

V and J are TRBV9 and TRBJ2-2; the D gene is possibly TRBD1 (5 bases). CDR3 length: 14 amino acids. V dropped 2 bases and J dropped 1 base, with 6 bases sitting between them. From germline, CDR1 is SGDLS and CDR2 YYNGEE. CDR3 amino acids: CASSVTGNTGELFF. For the CDR3, the DNA is TGTGCCAGCAGCGTCACAGGGAACACCGGGGAGCTGTTTTTT. The full variable domain, completed using reference TRBV9 and TRBJ2-2, is DSGVTQTPKHLITATGQRVTLRCSPRSGDLSVYWYQQSLDQGLQFLIQYYNGEERAKGNILERFSAQQFPDLHSELNLSSLELGDSALYFCASSVTGNTGELFFGEGSRLTVL.